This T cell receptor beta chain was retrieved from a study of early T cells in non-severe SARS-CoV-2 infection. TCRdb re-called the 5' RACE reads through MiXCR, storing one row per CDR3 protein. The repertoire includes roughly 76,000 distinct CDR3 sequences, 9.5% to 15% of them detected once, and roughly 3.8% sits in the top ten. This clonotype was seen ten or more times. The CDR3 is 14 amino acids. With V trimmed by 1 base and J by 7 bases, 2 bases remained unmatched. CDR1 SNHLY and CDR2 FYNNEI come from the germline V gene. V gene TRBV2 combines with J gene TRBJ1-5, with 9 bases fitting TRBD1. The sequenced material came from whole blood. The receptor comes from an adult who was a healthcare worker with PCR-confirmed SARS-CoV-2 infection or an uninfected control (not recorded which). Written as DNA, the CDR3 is TGTGCCAGCAGTGAAGGACAGGGGGAGCAGCCCCAGCATTTT. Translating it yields CASSEGQGEQPQHF.